This T cell receptor (beta chain) was profiled in a study of beta chain features in type 1 diabetes (dated by TCRdb to the late 2010s). The study in broad terms: Patients and healthy donors did not differ in mean age, gender distribution, total cell number or subset yield. Across all samples, some 100,000,000 sorted cells were examined, and cell number per subset correlated strongly with RNA yield. The study compared TCRB repertoires of sorted circulating CD4+ T cell subsets between recently diagnosed type 1 diabetes patients and matched healthy donors. Naive and central memory subsets were obtained from all 30 or so donors, but regulatory and stem cell-like memory subsets were isolated from only 8 patients and roughly eight healthy donors.

From each donor, a single peripheral blood sample of around 0.12 L on average was drawn into heparinised tubes. A BD FACSAria II and a panel including CD45RO, CCR7, CD25, CD127, CD95 and CD27 were used to sort naive, central memory, regulatory and stem cell-like memory CD4+ T cells. All sorted populations exceeded 98% purity. PBMCs were isolated immediately by Lymphoprep density gradient centrifugation and stained directly without culture. So that batch effects would be minimized, each experiment stained and sorted samples in pairs, pairing one healthy donor with one patient. The investigation overall reported the following: Patients with type 1 diabetes made fewer insertions and deleted more nucleotides at VDJ recombination sites, implying thymic rearrangement abnormalities. Shorter templates might have been favored by PCR, but patient and control samples were amplified and corrected together, so both groups would have been affected equally by any skew. Because small numbers of individuals were included in the HLA sub-analyses, any influence of HLA type on TCRB rearrangement was left unresolved. Because cDNA was sequenced instead of genomic DNA, highly expressing activated cells could be over-represented, though the groups showed no difference in activation or CD3 levels. In all four CD4+ subsets, TCRB CDR3 length was moderately but significantly shorter in type 1 diabetes patients. Naive, central memory and regulatory TCRB repertoires appeared to be more alike among patients than among healthy donors.

A remark on this clone: Its antigen is currently not known. No base qualities exist here, and no much larger clone lies one base off it.

The entire isolated RNA was reverse transcribed using the High Capacity cDNA Reverse Transcription Kit, and thus expressed TCRB transcripts were sequenced. Deep immunoSEQ sequencing was applied to naive, central memory and regulatory T cell samples, giving an average of around 4 million total reads per sample. Sorted cells were lysed in RLT buffer and RNA was extracted with DNase-treated RNeasy Micro or Mini kits, depending on cell number. Each cell subset was processed separately to prevent cross-contamination, with patient and healthy donor samples processed together. TCRB sequences were amplified from cDNA with the immunoSEQ multiplex PCR, producing 87-bp fragments spanning the CDR3 region. Sequencing of the amplicons was performed on the Illumina HiSeq platform. The authors' pipeline ran thus. PCR bias was corrected computationally using synthetic template baselines, and reads within Hamming distance 2 were collapsed, with unmergeable singletons discarded. By aligning reads against IMGT, V, D and J genes, CDR3 length, and insertions or deletions at six rearrangement sites were assigned. Clonotype counts were normalized to sorted cell number within each subset before computing true diversity and Gini coefficients with the tcR R package. The overlap coefficient, calculated on TCRB nucleotide sequences, was used to measure repertoire sharing. TCRdb mirrors the immuneACCESS table, restricted to in-frame sequences. Some clones are absent from its copies; in checked studies, under half trace to an unresolved V gene, and the reason for the others is unknown. V, J and clone size were drawn from that table, and D and trimming were deduced from the DNA. The sample table shows about 170,000 clones, and around 8% are seen once. In total, the top ten clones hold 0.94% of the sample.

The junction shows trimming of 3 bases on V and 3 bases on J, plus 11 bases between the germline ends. As encoded in the germline V gene, CDR1 is SNHLY while CDR2 is FYNNEI. The CDR3 holds 15 amino acids from the cysteine to the phenylalanine. The retained sequence is limited to the CDR3, 45 bases, with the frame set at the first base. The sequence was collected from a woman between 40 and 55 years old with type 1 diabetes. The chain is made from TRBV2 and TRBJ2-2; no D gene call is confident. Sequenced input: central memory CD4+ T cells from blood. Here the CDR3 is given as CASSESGSDTGELFF. The DNA is TGTGCCAGCAGTGAGTCCGGGTCGGACACCGGGGAGCTGTTTTTT.